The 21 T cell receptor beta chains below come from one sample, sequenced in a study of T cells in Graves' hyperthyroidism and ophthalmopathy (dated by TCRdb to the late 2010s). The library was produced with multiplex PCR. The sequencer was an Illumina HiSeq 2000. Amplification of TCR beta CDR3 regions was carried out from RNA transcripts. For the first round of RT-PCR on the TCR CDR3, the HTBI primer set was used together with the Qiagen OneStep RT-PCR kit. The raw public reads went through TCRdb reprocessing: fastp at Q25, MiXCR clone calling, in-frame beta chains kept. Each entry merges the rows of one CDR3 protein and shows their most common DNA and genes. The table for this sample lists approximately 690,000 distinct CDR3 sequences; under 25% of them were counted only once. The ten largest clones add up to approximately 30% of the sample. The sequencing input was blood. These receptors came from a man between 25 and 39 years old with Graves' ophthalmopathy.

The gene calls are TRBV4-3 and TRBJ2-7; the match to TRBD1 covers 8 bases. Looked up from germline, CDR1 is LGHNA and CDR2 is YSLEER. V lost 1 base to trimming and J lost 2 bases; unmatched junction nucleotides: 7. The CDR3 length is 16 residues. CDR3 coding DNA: TGCGCCAGCAGCCAAGCTTCGGACAGGGACACCTACGAGCAGTACTTC. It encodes CASSQASDRDTYEQYF.

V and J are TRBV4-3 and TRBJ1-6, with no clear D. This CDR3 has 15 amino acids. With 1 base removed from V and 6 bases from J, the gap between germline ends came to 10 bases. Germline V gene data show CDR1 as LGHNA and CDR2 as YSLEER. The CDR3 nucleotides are TGCGCCAGCAGCCAAGGTCACCGGATTAATTCACCCCTCCACTTT. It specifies CASSQGHRINSPLHF.

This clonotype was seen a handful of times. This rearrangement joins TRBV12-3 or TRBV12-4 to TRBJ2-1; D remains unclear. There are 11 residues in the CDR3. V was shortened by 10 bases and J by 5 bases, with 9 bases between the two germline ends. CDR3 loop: CATLRDNEQFF. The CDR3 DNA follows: TGTGCCACCCTTCGGGACAATGAGCAGTTCTTC.

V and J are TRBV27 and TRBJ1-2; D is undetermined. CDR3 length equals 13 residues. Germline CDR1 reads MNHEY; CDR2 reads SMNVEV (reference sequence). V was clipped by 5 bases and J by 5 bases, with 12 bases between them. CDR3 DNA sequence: TGTGCCAGCAGTCCGCCGGGAGCGTATGGCTACACCTTC. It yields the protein CASSPPGAYGYTF.

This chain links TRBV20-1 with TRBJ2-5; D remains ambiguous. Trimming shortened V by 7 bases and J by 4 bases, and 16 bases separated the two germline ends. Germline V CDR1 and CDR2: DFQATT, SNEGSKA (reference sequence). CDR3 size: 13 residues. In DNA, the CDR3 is TGCAGTGTCTCGGGCCGAAGACGAGAGACCCAGTACTTC. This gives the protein CSVSGRRRETQYF.

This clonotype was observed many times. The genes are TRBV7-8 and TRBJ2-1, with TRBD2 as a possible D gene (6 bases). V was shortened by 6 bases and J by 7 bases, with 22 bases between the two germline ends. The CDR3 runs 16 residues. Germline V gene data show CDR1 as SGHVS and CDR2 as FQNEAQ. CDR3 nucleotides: TGTGCCAGCAGACCCTTAGCGGCCTGGGACGGGAATGAGCAGTTCTTC. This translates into CASRPLAAWDGNEQFF.

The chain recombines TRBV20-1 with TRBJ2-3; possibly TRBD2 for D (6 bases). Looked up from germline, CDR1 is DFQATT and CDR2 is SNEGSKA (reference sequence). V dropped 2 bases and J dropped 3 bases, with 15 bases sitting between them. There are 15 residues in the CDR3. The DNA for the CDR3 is TGCAGTGCTAGACAAGCGGGCCAAGGTACAGATACGCAGTATTTT. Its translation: CSARQAGQGTDTQYF.

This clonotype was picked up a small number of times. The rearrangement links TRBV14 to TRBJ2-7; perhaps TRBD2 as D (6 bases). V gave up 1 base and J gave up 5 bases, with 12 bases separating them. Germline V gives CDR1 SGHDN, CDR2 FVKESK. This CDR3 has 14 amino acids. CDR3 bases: TGTGCCAGCAGCCAAGTCCCCGGAGGGCACGAGCAGTACTTC. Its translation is CASSQVPGGHEQYF.

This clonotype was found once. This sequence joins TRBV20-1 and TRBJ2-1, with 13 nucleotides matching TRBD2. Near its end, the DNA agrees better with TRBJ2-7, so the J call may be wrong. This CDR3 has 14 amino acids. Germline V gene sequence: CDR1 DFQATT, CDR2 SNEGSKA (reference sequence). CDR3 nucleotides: TGCAGTGCCGCGGGACTAGCGGGGACCAATGAGCAGTACTTC. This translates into CSAAGLAGTNEQYF.

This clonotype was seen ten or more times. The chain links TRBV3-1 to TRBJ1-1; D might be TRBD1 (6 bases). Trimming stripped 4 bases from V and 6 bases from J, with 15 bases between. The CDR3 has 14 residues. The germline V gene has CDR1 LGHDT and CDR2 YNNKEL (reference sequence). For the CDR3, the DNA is TGTGCCAGCAGCCCTTATCAGGGGAGATCTGAAGCTTTCTTT. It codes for CASSPYQGRSEAFF.

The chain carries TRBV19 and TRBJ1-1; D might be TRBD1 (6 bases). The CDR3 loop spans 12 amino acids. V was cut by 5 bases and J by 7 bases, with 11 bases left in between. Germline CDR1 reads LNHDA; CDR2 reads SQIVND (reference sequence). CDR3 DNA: TGTGCCAGTAGTTTCAGGGGAGATGAAGCTTTCTTT. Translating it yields CASSFRGDEAFF. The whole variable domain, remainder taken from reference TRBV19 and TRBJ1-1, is DGGITQSPKYLFRKEGQNVTLSCEQNLNHDAMYWYRQDPGQGLRLIYYSQIVNDFQKGDIAEGYSVSREKKESFPLTVTSAQKNPTAFYLCASSFRGDEAFFGQGTRLTVV.

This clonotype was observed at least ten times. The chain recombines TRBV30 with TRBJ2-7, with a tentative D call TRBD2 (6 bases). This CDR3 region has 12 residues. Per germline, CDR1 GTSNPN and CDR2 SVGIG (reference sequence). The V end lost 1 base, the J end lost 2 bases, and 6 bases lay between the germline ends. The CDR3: CAWSAGAYEQYF. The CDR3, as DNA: TGTGCCTGGAGTGCGGGGGCCTACGAGCAGTACTTC.

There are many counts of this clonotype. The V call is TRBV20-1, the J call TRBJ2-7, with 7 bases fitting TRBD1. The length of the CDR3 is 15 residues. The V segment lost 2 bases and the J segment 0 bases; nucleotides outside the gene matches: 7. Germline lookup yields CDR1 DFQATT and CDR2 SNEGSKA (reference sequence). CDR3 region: CSARRRTGASYEQYF. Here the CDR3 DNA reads TGCAGTGCTAGACGGAGGACAGGAGCCTCCTACGAGCAGTACTTC.

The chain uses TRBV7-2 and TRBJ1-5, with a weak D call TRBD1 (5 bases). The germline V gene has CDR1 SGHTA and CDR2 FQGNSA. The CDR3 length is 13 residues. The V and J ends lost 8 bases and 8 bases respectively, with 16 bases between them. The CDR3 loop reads CASSRDPPKPQHF. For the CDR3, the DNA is TGTGCCAGCTCTAGGGACCCCCCTAAGCCCCAGCATTTT.

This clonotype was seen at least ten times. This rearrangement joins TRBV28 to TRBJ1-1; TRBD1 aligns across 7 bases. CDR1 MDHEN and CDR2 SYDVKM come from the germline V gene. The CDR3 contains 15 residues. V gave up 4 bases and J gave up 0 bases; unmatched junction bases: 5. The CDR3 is CASSSGQMMNTEAFF. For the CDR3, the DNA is TGTGCCAGCAGTTCGGGACAGATGATGAACACTGAAGCTTTCTTT.

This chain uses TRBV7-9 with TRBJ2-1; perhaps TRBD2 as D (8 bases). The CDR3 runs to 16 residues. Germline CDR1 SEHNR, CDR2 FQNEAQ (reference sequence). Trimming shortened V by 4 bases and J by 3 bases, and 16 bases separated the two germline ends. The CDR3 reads CASSSLSGTDYNEQFF. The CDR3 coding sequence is TGTGCCAGCAGCTCTCTTAGCGGGACAGACTACAATGAGCAGTTCTTC. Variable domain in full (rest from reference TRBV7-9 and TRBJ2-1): DTGVSQNPRHKITKRGQNVTFRCDPISEHNRLYWYRQTLGQGPEFLTYFQNEAQLEKSRLLSDRFSAERPKGSFSTLEIQRTEQGDSAMYLCASSSLSGTDYNEQFFGPGTRLTVL.

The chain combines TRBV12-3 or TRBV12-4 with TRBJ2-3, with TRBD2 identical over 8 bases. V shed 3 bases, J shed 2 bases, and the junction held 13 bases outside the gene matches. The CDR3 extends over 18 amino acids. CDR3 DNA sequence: TGTGCCAGCAGTTTGAGGTCCTCAGGACTAGCCTTCACAGATACGCAGTATTTT. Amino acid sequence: CASSLRSSGLAFTDTQYF.

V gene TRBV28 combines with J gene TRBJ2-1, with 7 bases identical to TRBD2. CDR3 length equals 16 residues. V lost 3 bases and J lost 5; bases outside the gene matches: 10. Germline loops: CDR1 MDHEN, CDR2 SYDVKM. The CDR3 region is CASSLFAAGVNNEQFF. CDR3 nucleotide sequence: TGTGCCAGCAGTTTGTTCGCGGCGGGAGTTAACAATGAGCAGTTCTTC.

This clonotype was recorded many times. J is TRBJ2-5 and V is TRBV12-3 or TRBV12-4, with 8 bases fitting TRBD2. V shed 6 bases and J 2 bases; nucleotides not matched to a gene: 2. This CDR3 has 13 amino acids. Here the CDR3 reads CASRPGGQETQYF. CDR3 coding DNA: TGTGCCAGCAGGCCGGGGGGGCAAGAGACCCAGTACTTC.

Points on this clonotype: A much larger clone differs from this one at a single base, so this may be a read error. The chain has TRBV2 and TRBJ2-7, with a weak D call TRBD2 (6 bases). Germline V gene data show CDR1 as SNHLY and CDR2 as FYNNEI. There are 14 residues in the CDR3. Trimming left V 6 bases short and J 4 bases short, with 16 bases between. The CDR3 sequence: CASRKSGGMYEQYF. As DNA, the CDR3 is TGTGCCAGCAGAAAATCGGGCGGGATGTACGAGCAGTACTTC.

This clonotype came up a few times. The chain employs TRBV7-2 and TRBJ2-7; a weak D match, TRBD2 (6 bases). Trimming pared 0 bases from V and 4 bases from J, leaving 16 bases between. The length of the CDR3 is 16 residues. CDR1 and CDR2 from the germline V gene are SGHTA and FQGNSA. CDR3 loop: CASSLAHRGKKYEQYF. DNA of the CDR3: TGTGCCAGCAGCTTAGCACATCGGGGGAAGAAATACGAGCAGTACTTC. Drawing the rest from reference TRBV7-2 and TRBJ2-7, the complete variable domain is GAGVSQSPSNKVTEKGKDVELRCDPISGHTALYWYRQSLGQGLEFLIYFQGNSAPDKSGLPSDRFSAERTGGSVSTLTIQRTQQEDSAVYLCASSLAHRGKKYEQYFGPGTRLTVT.